These T cell receptor beta chains were read from a single sample in a study of graft-versus-host responses after intestinal transplantation. No antigen has been identified for these receptors. TCRdb's copy holds only in-frame clones and misses some; the assay was immunoSEQ multiplex PCR. The table records 100,000 or so clones, just over 90% of them present only once. Sequencing used unstimulated CD8+ T cells sorted from spleen or lymph node cells, obtained before intestinal transplant. Source of these receptors: a human donor who received an intestinal transplant. CDR3s include the opening cysteine and the closing phenylalanine or tryptophan. D genes are given only for firm matches. Some rows have no size entry. The others give once, few or many, or a class for an expanded clone.

TRBV14	NA	NA	TRBJ1-5	TGTGCCAGCAGCCAAGTGCCGTTCTCAGGACAGCCCCAGCATTTT	CASSQVPFSGQPQHF
TRBV5-1	NA	NA	TRBJ2-1	TGCGCCAGCAGCTTGGAAACGAGATTGGCCTACAATGAGCAGTTCTTC	CASSLETRLAYNEQFF
TRBV5-1	TRBD1	once	TRBJ2-7	TGCGCCAGCAGCTTGTGGGGGACAGGGGTCGACGAGCAGTACTTC	CASSLWGTGVDEQYF
TRBV27	NA	NA	TRBJ1-6	TGTGCCAGCAGTTTCATCCCAGGGGTTAGGGCCCTCCACTTT	CASSFIPGVRALHF
TRBV27	TRBD2	NA	TRBJ2-1	TGTGCCAGCACCACCGGGACTAGCATGGGTAATGAGCAGTTCTTC	CASTTGTSMGNEQFF
TRBV4-3	TRBD2	NA	TRBJ2-4	TGCGCCAGCAGCCAAGTGACTAGCCCCAAAAACATTCAGTACTTC	CASSQVTSPKNIQYF
TRBV10-3	TRBD2	NA	TRBJ2-7	TGTGCCATCAGCCAAAGTAGCGGGGACTCCTACGAGCAGTACTTC	CAISQSSGDSYEQYF
TRBV4-2	NA	NA	TRBJ2-7	TGTGCCAGCAGCCAAGGGGAAACAGGGATCTCCTACGAGCAGTACTTC	CASSQGETGISYEQYF
TRBV29-1	TRBD1	NA	TRBJ2-2	TGCAGCGTGGCGGGACAGGGGGCCGAAGACACCGGGGAGCTGTTTTTT	CSVAGQGAEDTGELFF
TRBV7-6	NA	NA	TRBJ2-7	TGTGCCAGCAGCCCTGGAGGGGGGGGGTCCTACGAGCAGTACTTC	CASSPGGGGSYEQYF
TRBV9	NA	NA	TRBJ1-1	TGTGCCAGCACCCGGGGCACTGAAGCTTTCTTT	CASTRGTEAFF
TRBV7-9	NA	NA	TRBJ1-5	TGTGCCAGCAGCGGAGACTCCATCAATCAGCCCCAGCATTTT	CASSGDSINQPQHF
TRBV4-3	NA	NA	TRBJ1-2	TGCGCCAGCAGCCGTTTTCTACAGGGTTATCATGGCTACACCTTC	CASSRFLQGYHGYTF
TRBV7-9	NA	NA	TRBJ1-1	TGTGCCAGCAGCTCCCCGGGGTACGCTGAAGCTTTCTTT	CASSSPGYAEAFF
TRBV4-1	NA	NA	TRBJ2-7	TGCGCCAGCAGCCCGGCAGGGGTCTCCTACGAGCAGTACTTC	CASSPAGVSYEQYF
TRBV4-3	NA	NA	TRBJ1-2	TGCGCCAGCAGCCAAGATAGGTGGCGGTCCTATGGCTACACCTTC	CASSQDRWRSYGYTF
TRBV27	NA	once	TRBJ2-3	TGTGCCAGCAGTTTATGGGGGGGCGGTACGCAGTATTTT	CASSLWGGGTQYF
TRBV7-8	NA	NA	TRBJ1-3	TGTGCCAGCAGCTTACACGCGGATGGACAGCTGAACCCACTTGGAAACACCATATATTTT	CASSLHADGQLNPLGNTIYF
TRBV9	TRBD2	NA	TRBJ2-1	TGTGCCAGCAGCGGAAGCGGGGGCAACTACAATGAGCAGTTCTTC	CASSGSGGNYNEQFF
TRBV11-2	NA	NA	TRBJ2-7	TGTGCCAGCAGCTTAGGACTTGCCTACGAGCAGTACTTC	CASSLGLAYEQYF
TRBV13	NA	NA	TRBJ1-2	TGTGCCAGCAGCTCCCGTGAGGGCGGGTCCTATGGCTACACCTTC	CASSSREGGSYGYTF
TRBV19	TRBD2	NA	TRBJ2-7	TGTGCCAGTAGTATGGGGGGGGACTACGAGCAGTACTTC	CASSMGGDYEQYF
TRBV27	NA	once	TRBJ1-2	TGTGCCAGCAGTCCCCCGCCGGGAGGCTACACCTTC	CASSPPPGGYTF
TRBV13	TRBD1	once	TRBJ2-7	TGTGCCAGCAGCTTAGCGGGACAGGGCGTCTACGAGCAGTACTTC	CASSLAGQGVYEQYF
TRBV5-5	NA	NA	TRBJ2-7	TGTGCCAGCGGCTCGTACGAGCAGTACTTC	CASGSYEQYF
TRBV18	NA	NA	TRBJ2-1	TGTGCCAGCTCACCGGTAGGGGAAGGAGACAATGAGCAGTTCTTC	CASSPVGEGDNEQFF
TRBV6-1	NA	NA	TRBJ2-6	TGTGCCAGTCAGGGGAGAGGGGCCAACGTCCTGACTTTC	CASQGRGANVLTF
TRBV18	TRBD1	NA	TRBJ2-1	TGTGCCAGCTCACCTACAGGGGGCAATTACAATGAGCAGTTCTTC	CASSPTGGNYNEQFF
TRBV14	TRBD1	NA	TRBJ2-7	TGTGCCAGCAGCTACGGGACAGGGTGGTACGAGCAGTACTTC	CASSYGTGWYEQYF
TRBV10-3	TRBD1	NA	TRBJ1-2	TGTGCCATCAGTAGGACCGGGACAGGGGGCATCTATGGCTACACCTTC	CAISRTGTGGIYGYTF
TRBV19	NA	NA	TRBJ1-2	TGTGCCAGTAATCCGCCGGGTTTCGATGGCTACACCTTC	CASNPPGFDGYTF
TRBV19	TRBD2	NA	TRBJ2-3	TGTGCCAGTAGTATAGGGGCTAGCGGGGACTCAGATACGCAGTATTTT	CASSIGASGDSDTQYF
TRBV2	NA	few	TRBJ1-1	TGTGCCAGCAGTCACTACACTGAAGCTTTCTTT	CASSHYTEAFF
TRBV2	TRBD1	few	TRBJ1-6	TGTGCCAGCACTAAAGACAGGGGGCCCCCTAATTCACCCCTCCACTTT	CASTKDRGPPNSPLHF
TRBV11-2	TRBD2	NA	TRBJ2-3	TGTGCCAGCAGTCTCCGGGGGGGGGCAAGAGGCACAGATACGCAGTATTTT	CASSLRGGARGTDTQYF
TRBV5-8	NA	NA	TRBJ1-4	TGTGCCAGCAGCTTGGTCAGGGTTGATGAAAAACTGTTTTTT	CASSLVRVDEKLFF
TRBV11-2	NA	NA	TRBJ2-6	TGTGCCAGCAGCTTAGATTGGGGCAGGGGTGCTGGGGCCAACGTCCTGACTTTC	CASSLDWGRGAGANVLTF
TRBV28	NA	NA	TRBJ2-1	TGTGCCAGCAGTATTATCGGGTCGGGTCTCTACAATGAGCAGTTCTTC	CASSIIGSGLYNEQFF
TRBV4-3	NA	NA	TRBJ1-2	TGCGCCAGCAGCCAAGACAGGGGAACTGGGTATGGCTACACCTTC	CASSQDRGTGYGYTF